This T cell receptor beta chain derives from a study of blood T cell repertoires in COVID-19. Study summary: Material from acute and convalescent COVID-19 was sourced from the United States, Italy and Spain.

Here immunoSEQ multiplex PCR was the method, and the copy in TCRdb shows in-frame clones only, minus some. Of roughly 290,000 clones listed, roughly 90% are singletons. Enrolled during active infection, Seattle patients were then followed longitudinally. V was clipped by 3 bases and J by 6 bases; unmatched bases: 7. Per the germline V gene, CDR1 is SQVTM and CDR2 is ANQGSEA. The CDR3 is made up of 15 amino acids. Material for sequencing was peripheral blood. The source of this sequence is a woman aged 25-40 years with COVID-19, enrolled during active disease. The V gene is TRBV29-1, the J gene TRBJ1-6; 8 nucleotides align to TRBD1. The DNA for the CDR3 is TGCAGCGTTGACCCCACAGGGGGGGGTAATTCACCCCTCCACTTT. Its translation is CSVDPTGGGNSPLHF.